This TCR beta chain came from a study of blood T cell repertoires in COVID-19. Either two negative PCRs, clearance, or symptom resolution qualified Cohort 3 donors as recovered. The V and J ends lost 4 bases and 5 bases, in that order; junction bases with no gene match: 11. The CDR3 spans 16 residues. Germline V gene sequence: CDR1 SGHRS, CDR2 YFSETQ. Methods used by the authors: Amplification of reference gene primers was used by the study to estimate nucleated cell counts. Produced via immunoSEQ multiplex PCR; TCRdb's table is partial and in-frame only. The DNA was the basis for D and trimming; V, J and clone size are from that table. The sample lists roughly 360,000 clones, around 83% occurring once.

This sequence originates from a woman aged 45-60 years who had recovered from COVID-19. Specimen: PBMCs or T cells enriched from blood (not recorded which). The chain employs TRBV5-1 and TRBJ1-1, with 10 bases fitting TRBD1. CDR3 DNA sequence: TGCGCCAGCAGCGTGACAGGGGGCTCGGTCGAGACTGAAGCTTTCTTT. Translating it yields CASSVTGGSVETEAFF. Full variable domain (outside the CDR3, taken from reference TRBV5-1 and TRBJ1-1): KAGVTQTPRYLIKTRGQQVTLSCSPISGHRSVSWYQQTPGQGLQFLFEYFSETQRNKGNFPGRFSGRQFSNSRSEMNVSTLELGDSALYLCASSVTGGSVETEAFFGQGTRLTVV.